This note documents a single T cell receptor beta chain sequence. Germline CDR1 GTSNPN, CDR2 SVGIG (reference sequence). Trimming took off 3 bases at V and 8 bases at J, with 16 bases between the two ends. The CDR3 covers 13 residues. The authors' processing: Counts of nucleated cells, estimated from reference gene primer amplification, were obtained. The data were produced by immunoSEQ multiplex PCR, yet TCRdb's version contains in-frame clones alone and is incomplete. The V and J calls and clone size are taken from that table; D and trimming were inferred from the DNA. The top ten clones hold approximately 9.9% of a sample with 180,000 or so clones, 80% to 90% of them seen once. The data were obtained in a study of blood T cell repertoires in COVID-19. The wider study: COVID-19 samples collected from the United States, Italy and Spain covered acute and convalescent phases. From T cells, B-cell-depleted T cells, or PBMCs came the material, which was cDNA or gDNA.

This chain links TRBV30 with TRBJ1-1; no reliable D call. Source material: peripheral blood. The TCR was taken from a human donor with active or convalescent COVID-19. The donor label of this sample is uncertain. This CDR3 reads CAWRNQRISEAFF. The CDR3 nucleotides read TGTGCCTGGAGAAATCAGAGGATCTCCGAAGCTTTCTTT. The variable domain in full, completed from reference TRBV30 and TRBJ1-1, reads SQTIHQWPATLVQPVGSPLSLECTVEGTSNPNLYWYRQAAGRGLQLLFYSVGIGQISSEVPQNLSASRPQDRQFILSSKKLLLSDSGFYLCAWRNQRISEAFFGQGTRLTVV.